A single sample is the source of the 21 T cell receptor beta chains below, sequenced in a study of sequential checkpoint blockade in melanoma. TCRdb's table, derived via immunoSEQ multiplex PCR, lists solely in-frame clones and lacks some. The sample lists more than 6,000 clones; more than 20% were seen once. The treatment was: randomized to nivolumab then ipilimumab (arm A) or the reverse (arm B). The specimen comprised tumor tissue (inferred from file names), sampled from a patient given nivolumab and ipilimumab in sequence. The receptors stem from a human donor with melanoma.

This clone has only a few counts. The DNA for the CDR3 is TGTGCCAGTAGTATTTCAGGGACCACCGGGGAGCTGTTTTTT. The encoded protein is CASSISGTTGELFF. J is TRBJ2-2 and V is TRBV19; the D call may be TRBD1 or TRBD2 (5 bases each). The V end lost 3 bases, the J end lost 4 bases, and 9 bases lay between the germline ends. Germline V gene lookup returns CDR1 LNHDA and CDR2 SQIVND (reference sequence). The CDR3 extends over 14 amino acids.

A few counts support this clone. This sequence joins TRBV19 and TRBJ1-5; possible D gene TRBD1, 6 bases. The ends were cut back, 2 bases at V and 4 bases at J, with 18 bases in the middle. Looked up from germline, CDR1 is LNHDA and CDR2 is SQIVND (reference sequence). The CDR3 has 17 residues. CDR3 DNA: TGTGCCAGTAGTATAAGAGAGGGGGTCCAAGCAAATCAGCCCCAGCATTTT. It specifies CASSIREGVQANQPQHF.

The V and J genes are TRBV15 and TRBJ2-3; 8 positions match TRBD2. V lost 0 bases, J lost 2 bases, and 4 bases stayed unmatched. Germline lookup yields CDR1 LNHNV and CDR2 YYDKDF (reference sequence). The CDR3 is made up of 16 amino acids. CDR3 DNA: TGTGCCACCAGCAGAGACCAAGCGGGGGCCACAGATACGCAGTATTTT. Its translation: CATSRDQAGATDTQYF.

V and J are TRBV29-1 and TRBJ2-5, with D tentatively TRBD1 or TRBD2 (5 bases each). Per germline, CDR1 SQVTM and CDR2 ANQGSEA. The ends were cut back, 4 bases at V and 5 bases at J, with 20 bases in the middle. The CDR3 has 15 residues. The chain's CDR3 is CSVGLTGQHLETQYF. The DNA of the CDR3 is TGCAGCGTTGGGCTTACGGGGCAGCACTTGGAGACCCAGTACTTC.

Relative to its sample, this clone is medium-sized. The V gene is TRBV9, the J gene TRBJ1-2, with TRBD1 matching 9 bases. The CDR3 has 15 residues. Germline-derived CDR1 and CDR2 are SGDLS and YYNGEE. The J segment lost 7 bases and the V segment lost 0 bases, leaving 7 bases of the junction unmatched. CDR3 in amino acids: CASSVGRGQGLGYTF. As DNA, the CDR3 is TGTGCCAGCAGCGTAGGACGGGGACAGGGCCTTGGCTACACCTTC.

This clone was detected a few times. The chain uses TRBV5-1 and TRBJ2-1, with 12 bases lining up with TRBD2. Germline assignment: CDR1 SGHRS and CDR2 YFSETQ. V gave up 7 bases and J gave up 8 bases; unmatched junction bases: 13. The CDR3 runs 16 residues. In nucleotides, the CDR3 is TGCGCCAGCGGTAAACTGACTAGCGGGAGTGTGGATGAGCAGTTCTTC. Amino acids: CASGKLTSGSVDEQFF.

This CDR3 reads CASSLGQGDYGYTF. The CDR3 coding sequence is TGTGCCAGCAGTTTGGGACAGGGGGACTATGGCTACACCTTC. V and J are TRBV28 and TRBJ1-2; TRBD1 matches 11 bases. The germline V gene has CDR1 MDHEN and CDR2 SYDVKM. CDR3 length: 14 residues. V was pared by 3 bases and J by 3 bases, with 0 bases of the junction left unmatched.

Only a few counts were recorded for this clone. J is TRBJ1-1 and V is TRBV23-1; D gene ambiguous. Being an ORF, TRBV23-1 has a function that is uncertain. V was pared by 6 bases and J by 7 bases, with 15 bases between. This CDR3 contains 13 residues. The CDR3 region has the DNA TGCGCCAGCAGCTTGTTTTTGGGCTATGAAGCTTTCTTT. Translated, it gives CASSLFLGYEAFF.

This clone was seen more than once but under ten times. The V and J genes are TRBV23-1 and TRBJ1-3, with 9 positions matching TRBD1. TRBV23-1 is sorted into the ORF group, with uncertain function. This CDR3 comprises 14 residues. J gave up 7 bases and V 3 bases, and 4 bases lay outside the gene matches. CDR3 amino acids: CASSHPGTGNTIYF. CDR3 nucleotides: TGCGCCAGCAGTCATCCCGGGACAGGGAACACCATATATTTT.

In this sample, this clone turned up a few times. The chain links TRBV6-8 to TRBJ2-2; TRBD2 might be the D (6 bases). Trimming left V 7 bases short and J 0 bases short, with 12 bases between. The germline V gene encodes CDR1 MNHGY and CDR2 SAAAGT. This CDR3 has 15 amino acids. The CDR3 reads CASTKGLTNTGELFF. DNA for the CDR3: TGTGCCAGCACTAAAGGACTAACGAACACCGGGGAGCTGTTTTTT.

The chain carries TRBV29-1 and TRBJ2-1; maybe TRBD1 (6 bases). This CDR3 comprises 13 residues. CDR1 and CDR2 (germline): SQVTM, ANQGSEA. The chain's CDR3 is CSVRWGQINEQFF. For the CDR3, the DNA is TGCAGTGTCCGCTGGGGGCAGATCAATGAGCAGTTCTTC.

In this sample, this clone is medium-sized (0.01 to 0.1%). In nucleotides, the CDR3 is TGTGCCAGCAGCCCGTTCCCTGCTAAGGACGATGAGCAGTTCTTC. Its protein product is CASSPFPAKDDEQFF. V usage is TRBV11-3 and J usage is TRBJ2-1, with D unresolved. The V gene lost 5 bases and the J gene lost 8 bases, with 19 bases spanning the gap. CDR1 and CDR2 (germline): SGHNT, YENEEA. There are 15 residues in the CDR3. The full variable domain, its missing parts supplied by reference TRBV11-3 and TRBJ2-1, is EAGVVQSPRYKIIEKKQPVAFWCNPISGHNTLYWYLQNLGQGPELLIRYENEEAVDDSQLPKDRFSAERLKGVDSTLKIQPAELGDSAVYLCASSPFPAKDDEQFFGPGTRLTVL.

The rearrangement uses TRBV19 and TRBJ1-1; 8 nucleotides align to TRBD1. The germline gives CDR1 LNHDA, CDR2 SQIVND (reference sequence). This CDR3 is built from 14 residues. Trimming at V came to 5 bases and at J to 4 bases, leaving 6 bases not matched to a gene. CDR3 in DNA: TGTGCCAGTAGTTACCAGGGGGCCGGCACTGAAGCTTTCTTT. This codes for CASSYQGAGTEAFF.

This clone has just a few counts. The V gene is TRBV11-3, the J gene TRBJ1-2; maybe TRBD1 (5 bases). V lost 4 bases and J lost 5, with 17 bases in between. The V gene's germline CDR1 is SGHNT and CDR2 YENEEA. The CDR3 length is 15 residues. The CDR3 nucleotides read TGTGCCAGCAGCTCCCTTGGGGGGTACCTTTATGGCTACACCTTC. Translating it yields CASSSLGGYLYGYTF.

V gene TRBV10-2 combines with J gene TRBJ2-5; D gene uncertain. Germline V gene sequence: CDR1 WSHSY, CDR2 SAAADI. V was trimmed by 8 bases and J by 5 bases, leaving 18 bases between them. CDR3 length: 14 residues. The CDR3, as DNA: TGCGCCAGCGGGCTACAGAAGGGATGGGAGACCCAGTACTTC. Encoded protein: CASGLQKGWETQYF.

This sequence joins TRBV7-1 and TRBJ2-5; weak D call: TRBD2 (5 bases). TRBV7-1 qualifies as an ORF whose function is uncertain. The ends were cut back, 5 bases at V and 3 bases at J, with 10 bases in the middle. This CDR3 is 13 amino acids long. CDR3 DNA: TGTGCCAGCAGCCGGACGAGGGAAGAGACCCAGTACTTC. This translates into CASSRTREETQYF.

In DNA form, the CDR3 reads TGTGCCAGTAGTATCGGCGCGCACTATGGCTACACCTTC. Translated: CASSIGAHYGYTF. The chain is built from TRBV19 and TRBJ1-2, with D hard to call. Germline CDR1 is LNHDA and CDR2 is SQIVND (reference sequence). The CDR3 extends over 13 amino acids. Trimming pared 3 bases from V and 3 bases from J, leaving 8 bases between.

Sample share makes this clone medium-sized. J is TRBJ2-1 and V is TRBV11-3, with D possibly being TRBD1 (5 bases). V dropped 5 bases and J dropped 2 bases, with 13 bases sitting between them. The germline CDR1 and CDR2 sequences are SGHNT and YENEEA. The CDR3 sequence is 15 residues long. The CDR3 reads CASSHGADPYNEQFF. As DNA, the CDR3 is TGTGCCAGCAGCCATGGGGCGGACCCCTACAATGAGCAGTTCTTC.

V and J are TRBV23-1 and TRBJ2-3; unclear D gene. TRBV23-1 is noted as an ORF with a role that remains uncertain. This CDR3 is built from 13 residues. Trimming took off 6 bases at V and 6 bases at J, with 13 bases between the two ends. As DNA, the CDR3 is TGCGCCAGCAGCTTCCTCGTCGGGGATACGCAGTATTTT. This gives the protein CASSFLVGDTQYF.

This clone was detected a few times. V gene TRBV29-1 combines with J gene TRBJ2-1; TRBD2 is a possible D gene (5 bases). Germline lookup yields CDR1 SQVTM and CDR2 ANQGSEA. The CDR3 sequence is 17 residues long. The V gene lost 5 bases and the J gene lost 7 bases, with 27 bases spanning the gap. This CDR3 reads CSVLAGSWPGVWNEQFF. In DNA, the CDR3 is TGCAGCGTTTTAGCCGGAAGCTGGCCCGGGGTGTGGAATGAGCAGTTCTTC.

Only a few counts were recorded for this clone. DNA of the CDR3: TGTGCCACCTACCCCGCGACTGCTTCTGGAAAACTGTTTTTT. Amino acids: CATYPATASGKLFF. The J gene is TRBJ1-4, the V gene TRBV6-8, with D unclear. CDR1 and CDR2 from the germline V gene are MNHGY and SAAAGT. The V end lost 10 bases, the J end lost 10 bases, and 22 bases lay between the germline ends. The CDR3 loop spans 14 amino acids.